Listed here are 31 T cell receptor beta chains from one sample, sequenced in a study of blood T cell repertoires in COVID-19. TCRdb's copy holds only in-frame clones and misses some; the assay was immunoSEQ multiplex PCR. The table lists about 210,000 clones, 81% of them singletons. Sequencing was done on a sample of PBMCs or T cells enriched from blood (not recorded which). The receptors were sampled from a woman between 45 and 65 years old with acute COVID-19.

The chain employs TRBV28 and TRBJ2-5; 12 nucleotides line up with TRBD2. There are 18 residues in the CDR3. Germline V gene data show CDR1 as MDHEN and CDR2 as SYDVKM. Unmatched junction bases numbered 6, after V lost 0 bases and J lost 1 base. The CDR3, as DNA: TGTGCCAGCAGTTTATGGGGTACTAGCGGGGGGCTCCAAGAGACCCAGTACTTC. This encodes CASSLWGTSGGLQETQYF.

CDR3 in DNA: TGCGCCAGCAGCCAAGGACAGGGGAGTTTTAACTATGGCTACACCTTC. It yields the protein CASSQGQGSFNYGYTF. The chain has TRBV5-1 and TRBJ1-2, with 9 bases matching TRBD1. The CDR3 is 16 residues long. The V and J ends lost 4 bases and 1 base, in that order; junction bases with no gene match: 8. Per the germline V gene, CDR1 is SGHRS and CDR2 is YFSETQ.

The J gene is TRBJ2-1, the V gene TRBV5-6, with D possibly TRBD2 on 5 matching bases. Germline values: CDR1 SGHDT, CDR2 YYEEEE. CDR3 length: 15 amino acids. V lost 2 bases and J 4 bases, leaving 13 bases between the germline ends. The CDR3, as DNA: TGTGCCAGCAGCTTCAATCGTGGGAGTTACAATGAGCAGTTCTTC. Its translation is CASSFNRGSYNEQFF. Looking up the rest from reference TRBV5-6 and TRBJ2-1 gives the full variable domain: DAGVTQSPTHLIKTRGQQVTLRCSPKSGHDTVSWYQQALGQGPQFIFQYYEEEERQRGNFPDRFSGHQFPNYSSELNVNALLLGDSALYLCASSFNRGSYNEQFFGPGTRLTVL.

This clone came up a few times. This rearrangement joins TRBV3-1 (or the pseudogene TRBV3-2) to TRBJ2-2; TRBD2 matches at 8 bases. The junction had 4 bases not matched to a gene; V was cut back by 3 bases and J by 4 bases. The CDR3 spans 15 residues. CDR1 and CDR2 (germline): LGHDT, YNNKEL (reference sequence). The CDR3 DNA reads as TGTGCCAGCAGCCAGTCTCTAGCGGGCACCGGGGAGCTGTTTTTT. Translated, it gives CASSQSLAGTGELFF.

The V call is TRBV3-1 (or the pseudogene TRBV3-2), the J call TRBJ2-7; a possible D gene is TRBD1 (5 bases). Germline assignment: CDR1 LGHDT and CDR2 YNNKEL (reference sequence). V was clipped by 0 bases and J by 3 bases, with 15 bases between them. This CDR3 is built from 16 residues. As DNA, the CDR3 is TGTGCCAGCAGCCAAGATTGGCAGGGAAAGATCTACGAGCAGTACTTC. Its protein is CASSQDWQGKIYEQYF.

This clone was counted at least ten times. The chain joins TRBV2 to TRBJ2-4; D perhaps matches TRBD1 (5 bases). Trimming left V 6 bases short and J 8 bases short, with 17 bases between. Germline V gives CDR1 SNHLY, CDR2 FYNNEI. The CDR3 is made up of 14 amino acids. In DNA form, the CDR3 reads TGTGCCAGCAGAGCCTTGGCAGGGTTAGACATTCAGTACTTC. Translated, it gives CASRALAGLDIQYF.

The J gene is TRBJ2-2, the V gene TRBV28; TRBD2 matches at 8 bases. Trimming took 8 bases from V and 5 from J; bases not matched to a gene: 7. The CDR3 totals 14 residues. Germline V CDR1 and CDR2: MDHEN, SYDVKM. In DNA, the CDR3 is TGTGCCAGCTTAGAGGGCGGGAGGACCGGGGAGCTGTTTTTT. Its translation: CASLEGGRTGELFF.

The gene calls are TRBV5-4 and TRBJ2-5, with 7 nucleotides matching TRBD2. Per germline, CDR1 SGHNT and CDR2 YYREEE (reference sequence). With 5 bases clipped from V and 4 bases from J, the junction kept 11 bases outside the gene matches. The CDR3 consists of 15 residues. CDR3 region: CASSNKAGSGETQYF. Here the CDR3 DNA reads TGTGCCAGCAGTAACAAAGCGGGAAGTGGAGAGACCCAGTACTTC.

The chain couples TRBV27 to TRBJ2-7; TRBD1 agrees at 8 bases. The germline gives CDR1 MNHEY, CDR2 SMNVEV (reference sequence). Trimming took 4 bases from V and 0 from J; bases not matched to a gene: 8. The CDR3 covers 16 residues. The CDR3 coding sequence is TGTGCCAGCAGTTCCCCCTCGGACAGGGTCTCCTACGAGCAGTACTTC. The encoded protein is CASSSPSDRVSYEQYF.

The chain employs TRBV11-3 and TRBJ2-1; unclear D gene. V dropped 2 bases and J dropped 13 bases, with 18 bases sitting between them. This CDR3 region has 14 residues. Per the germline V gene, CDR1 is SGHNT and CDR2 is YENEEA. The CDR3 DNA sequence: TGTGCCAGCAGCTTACCGGGTCGAAAGGATGGTCAGTTCTTC. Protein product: CASSLPGRKDGQFF.

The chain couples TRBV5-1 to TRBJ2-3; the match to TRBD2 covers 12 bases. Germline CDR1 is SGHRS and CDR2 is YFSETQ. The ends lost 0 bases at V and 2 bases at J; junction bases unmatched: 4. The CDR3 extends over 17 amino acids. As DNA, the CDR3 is TGCGCCAGCAGCTTGGCACTAGCGGGGGGTACCACAGATACGCAGTATTTT. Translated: CASSLALAGGTTDTQYF.

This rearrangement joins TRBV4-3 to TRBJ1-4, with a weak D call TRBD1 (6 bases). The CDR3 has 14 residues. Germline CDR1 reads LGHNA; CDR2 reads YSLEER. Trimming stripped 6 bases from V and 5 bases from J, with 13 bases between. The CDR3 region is CASRPGVGNEKLFF. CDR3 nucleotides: TGCGCCAGCAGACCAGGGGTGGGGAATGAAAAACTGTTTTTT.

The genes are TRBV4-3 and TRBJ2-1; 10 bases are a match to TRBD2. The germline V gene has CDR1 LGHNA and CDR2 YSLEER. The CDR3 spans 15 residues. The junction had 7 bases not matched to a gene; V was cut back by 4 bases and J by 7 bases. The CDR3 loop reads CASSLLAGPQNEQFF. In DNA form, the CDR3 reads TGCGCCAGCAGCCTACTAGCGGGGCCACAGAATGAGCAGTTCTTC.

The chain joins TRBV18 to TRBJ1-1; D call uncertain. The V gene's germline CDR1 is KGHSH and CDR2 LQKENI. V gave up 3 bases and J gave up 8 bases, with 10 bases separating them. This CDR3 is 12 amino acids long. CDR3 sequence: CASSPLTTEAFF. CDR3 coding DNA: TGTGCCAGCTCACCCCTGACAACAGAAGCTTTCTTT.

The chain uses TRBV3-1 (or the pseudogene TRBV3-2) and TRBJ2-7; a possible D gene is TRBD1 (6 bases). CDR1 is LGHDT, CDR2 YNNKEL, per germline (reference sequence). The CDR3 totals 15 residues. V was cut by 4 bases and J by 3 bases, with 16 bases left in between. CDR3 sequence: CASSLGDTILYEQYF. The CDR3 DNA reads TGTGCCAGCAGCCTGGGGGACACCATCCTCTACGAGCAGTACTTC.

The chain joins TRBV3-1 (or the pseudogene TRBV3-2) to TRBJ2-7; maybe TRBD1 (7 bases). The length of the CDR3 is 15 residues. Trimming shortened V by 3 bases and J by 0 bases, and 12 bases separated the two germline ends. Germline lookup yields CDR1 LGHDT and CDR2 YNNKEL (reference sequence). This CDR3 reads CASSHWQGGSYEQYF. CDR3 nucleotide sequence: TGTGCCAGCAGCCATTGGCAGGGGGGCTCCTACGAGCAGTACTTC.

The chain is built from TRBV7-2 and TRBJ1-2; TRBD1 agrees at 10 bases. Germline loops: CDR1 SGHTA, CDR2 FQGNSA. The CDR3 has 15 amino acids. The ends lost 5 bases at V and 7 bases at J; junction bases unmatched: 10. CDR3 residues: CASSPPGQGIGGYTF. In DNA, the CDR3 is TGTGCCAGCAGCCCACCGGGACAGGGGATCGGTGGCTACACCTTC.

Here the CDR3 reads CASSSDRTGANVLTF. For the CDR3, the DNA is TGTGCCAGCAGCTCCGACAGGACTGGGGCCAACGTCCTGACTTTC. V is TRBV3-1 (or the pseudogene TRBV3-2) and J is TRBJ2-6; tentatively, D is TRBD1 (6 bases). The length of the CDR3 is 15 residues. V gave up 5 bases and J gave up 2 bases, with 10 bases separating them. CDR1 and CDR2 from the germline V gene are LGHDT and YNNKEL (reference sequence).

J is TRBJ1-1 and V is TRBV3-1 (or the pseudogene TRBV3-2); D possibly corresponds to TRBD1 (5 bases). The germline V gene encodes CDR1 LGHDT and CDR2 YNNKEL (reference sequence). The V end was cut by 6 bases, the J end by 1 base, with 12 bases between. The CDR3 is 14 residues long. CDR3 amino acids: CASRINRRNTEAFF. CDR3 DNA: TGTGCCAGCAGGATAAACAGGAGGAACACTGAAGCTTTCTTT.

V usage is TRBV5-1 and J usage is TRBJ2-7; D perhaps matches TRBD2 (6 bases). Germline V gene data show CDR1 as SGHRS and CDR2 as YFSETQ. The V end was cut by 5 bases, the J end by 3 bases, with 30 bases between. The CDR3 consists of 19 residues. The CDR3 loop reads CASRQDRGKGDVDIYEQYF. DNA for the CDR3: TGCGCCAGCAGACAGGATCGGGGGAAGGGTGATGTAGATATCTACGAGCAGTACTTC.

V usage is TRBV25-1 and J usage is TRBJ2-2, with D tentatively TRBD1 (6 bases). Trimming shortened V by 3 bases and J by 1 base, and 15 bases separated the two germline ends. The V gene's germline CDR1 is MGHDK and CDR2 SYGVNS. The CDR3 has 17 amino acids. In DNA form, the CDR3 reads TGTGCCAGCAGTGACCCCCCGGGCAGGGGGAACACCGGGGAGCTGTTTTTT. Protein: CASSDPPGRGNTGELFF.

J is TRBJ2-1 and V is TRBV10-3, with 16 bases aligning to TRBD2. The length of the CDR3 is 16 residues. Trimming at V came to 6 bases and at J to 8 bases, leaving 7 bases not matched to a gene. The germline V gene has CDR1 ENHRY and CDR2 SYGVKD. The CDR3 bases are TGTGCCATCAGGGGACTAGCGGGGGGGACAAGCTATGAGCAGTTCTTC. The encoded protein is CAIRGLAGGTSYEQFF.

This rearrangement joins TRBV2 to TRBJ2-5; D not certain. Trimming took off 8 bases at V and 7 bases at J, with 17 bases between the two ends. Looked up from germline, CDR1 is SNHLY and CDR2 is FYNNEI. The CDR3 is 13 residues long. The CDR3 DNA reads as TGTGCCAGCTATTCTGGGTTTTCAGGGACCCAGTACTTC. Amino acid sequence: CASYSGFSGTQYF.

The CDR3 loop reads CASSGGGRRQPQHF. The CDR3, as DNA: TGTGCCAGCAGTGGCGGGGGGCGCAGACAGCCCCAGCATTTT. This chain uses TRBV6-6 with TRBJ1-5; maybe TRBD1 (6 bases). Germline CDR1 and CDR2: MNHNY and SVGAGI (reference sequence). CDR3 length equals 14 residues. Trimming took 5 bases from V and 7 from J, leaving 15 bases between them.

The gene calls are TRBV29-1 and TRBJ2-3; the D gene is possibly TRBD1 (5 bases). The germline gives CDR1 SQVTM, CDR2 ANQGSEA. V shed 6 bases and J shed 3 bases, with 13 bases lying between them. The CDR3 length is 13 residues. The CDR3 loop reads CSVGQGVTDTQYF. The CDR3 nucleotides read TGCAGCGTGGGGCAAGGGGTAACAGATACGCAGTATTTT.

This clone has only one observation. CDR3 loop: CASSPPSGSYEQYF. The CDR3, as DNA: TGTGCCAGCTCACCACCGTCGGGATCCTACGAGCAGTACTTC. The gene calls are TRBV18 and TRBJ2-7; a possible D gene is TRBD2 (5 bases). CDR1 is KGHSH, CDR2 LQKENI, per germline. The length of the CDR3 is 14 residues. V was trimmed by 0 bases and J by 1 base, leaving 7 bases between them.

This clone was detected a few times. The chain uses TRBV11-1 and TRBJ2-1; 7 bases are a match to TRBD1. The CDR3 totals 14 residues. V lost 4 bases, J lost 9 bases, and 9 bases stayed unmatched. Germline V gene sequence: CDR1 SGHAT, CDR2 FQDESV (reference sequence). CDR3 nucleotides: TGTGCCAGCAGCTCACAGGGGATACAGGGTGAGCAGTTCTTC. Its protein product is CASSSQGIQGEQFF.

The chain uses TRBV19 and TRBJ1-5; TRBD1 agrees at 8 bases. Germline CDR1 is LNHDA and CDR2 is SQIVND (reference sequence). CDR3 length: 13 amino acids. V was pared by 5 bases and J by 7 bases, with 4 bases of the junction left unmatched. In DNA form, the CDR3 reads TGTGCCAGTAGTCAGGGGGCTGGACAGCCCCAGCATTTT. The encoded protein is CASSQGAGQPQHF. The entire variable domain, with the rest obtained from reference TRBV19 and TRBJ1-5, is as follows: DGGITQSPKYLFRKEGQNVTLSCEQNLNHDAMYWYRQDPGQGLRLIYYSQIVNDFQKGDIAEGYSVSREKKESFPLTVTSAQKNPTAFYLCASSQGAGQPQHFGDGTRLSIL.

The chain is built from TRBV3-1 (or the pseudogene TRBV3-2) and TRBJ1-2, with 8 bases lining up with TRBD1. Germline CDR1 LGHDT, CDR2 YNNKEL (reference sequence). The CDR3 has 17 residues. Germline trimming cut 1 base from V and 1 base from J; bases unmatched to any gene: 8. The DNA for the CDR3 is TGTGCCAGCAGCCAAGGGACAGGGACCCGGTTTAACTATGGCTACACCTTC. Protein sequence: CASSQGTGTRFNYGYTF.

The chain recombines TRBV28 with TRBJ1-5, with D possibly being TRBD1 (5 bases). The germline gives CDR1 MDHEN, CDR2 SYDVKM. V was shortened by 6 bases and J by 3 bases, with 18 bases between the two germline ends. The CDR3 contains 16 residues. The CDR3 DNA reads TGTGCCAGCAGATCCGTGACAGACCGGGTCAATCAGCCCCAGCATTTT. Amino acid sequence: CASRSVTDRVNQPQHF. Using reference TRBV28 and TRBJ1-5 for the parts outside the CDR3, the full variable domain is DVKVTQSSRYLVKRTGEKVFLECVQDMDHENMFWYRQDPGLGLRLIYFSYDVKMKEKGDIPEGYSVSREKKERFSLILESASTNQTSMYLCASRSVTDRVNQPQHFGDGTRLSIL.

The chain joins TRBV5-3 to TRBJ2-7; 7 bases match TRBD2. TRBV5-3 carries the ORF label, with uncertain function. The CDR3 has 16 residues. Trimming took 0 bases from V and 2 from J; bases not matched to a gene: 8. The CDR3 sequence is CARSLARLADPYEQYF. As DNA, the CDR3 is TGTGCCAGAAGCTTGGCCCGGCTAGCGGACCCCTACGAGCAGTACTTC.